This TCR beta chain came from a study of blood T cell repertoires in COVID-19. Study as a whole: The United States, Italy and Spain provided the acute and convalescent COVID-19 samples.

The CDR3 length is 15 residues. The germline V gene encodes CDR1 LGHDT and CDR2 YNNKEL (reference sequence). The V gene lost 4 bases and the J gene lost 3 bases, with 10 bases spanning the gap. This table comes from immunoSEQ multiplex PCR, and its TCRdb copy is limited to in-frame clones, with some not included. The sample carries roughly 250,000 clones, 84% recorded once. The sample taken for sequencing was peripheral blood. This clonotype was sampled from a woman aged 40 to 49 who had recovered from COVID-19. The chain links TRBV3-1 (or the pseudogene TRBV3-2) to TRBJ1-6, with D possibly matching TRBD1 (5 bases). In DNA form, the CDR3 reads TGTGCCAGCAGCCTTCGACAGAACTATAATTCACCCCTCCACTTT. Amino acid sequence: CASSLRQNYNSPLHF.